This TCR beta chain stems from a study of regulatory T cells in long-lasting Graves disease. This clonotype appeared a few times. V was trimmed by 1 base and J by 7 bases, leaving 12 bases between them. This CDR3 is 14 amino acids long. Germline-derived CDR1 and CDR2 are SGHRS and YFSETQ. Building of the TCR beta libraries involved iRepertoire HTBI primers and Arm-PCR of CDR3 regions. TCRdb ran MiXCR on the multiplex PCR reads and lists one entry per CDR3 protein. The sample lists about 400,000 distinct CDR3 sequences; 14% to 15% were seen once. As to time point: newly diagnosed GD, antithyroid drugs for less than 3 months. Isolated PBMC RNA provided the starting material for the TCR library. Patients of an endocrinology department in Xi'an, China, were included. This sample also belongs to another study, concerning T cells in Graves' hyperthyroidism and ophthalmopathy.

This chain uses TRBV5-1 with TRBJ2-1, with D possibly called TRBD1 or TRBD2 (5 bases each). Sequencing used peripheral blood mononuclear cells (PBMCs), obtained at new diagnosis, from a patient treated with antithyroid drugs. The sequence came from a woman in her thirties or forties with Graves disease. This CDR3 reads CASSLTGGTNEQFF. CDR3 bases: TGCGCCAGCAGCTTGACAGGAGGTACAAATGAGCAGTTCTTC.